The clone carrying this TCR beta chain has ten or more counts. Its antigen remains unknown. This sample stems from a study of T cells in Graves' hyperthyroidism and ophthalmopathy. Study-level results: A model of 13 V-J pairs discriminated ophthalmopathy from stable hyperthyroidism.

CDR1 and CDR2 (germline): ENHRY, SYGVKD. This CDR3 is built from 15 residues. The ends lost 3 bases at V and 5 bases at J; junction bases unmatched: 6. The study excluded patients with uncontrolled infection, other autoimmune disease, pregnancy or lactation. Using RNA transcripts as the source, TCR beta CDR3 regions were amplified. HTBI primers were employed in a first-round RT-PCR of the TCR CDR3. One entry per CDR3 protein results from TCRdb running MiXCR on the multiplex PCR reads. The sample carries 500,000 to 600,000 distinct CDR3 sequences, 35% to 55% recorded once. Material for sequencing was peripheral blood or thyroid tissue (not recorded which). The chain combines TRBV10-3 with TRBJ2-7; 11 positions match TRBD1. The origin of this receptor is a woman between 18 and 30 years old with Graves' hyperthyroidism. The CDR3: CAISDTGQGADEQYF. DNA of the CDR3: TGTGCCATCAGTGACACTGGACAGGGGGCGGACGAGCAGTACTTC.